Below, 32 T cell receptor beta chains from the same sample are listed, as sequenced in a study of blood T cell repertoires in COVID-19. The table came from immunoSEQ multiplex PCR; TCRdb's copy has only in-frame clones and leaves some out. The table includes 120,000 or so clones, 90% detected once. The sample taken for sequencing was peripheral blood. These receptors all stem from a man over 45 with active COVID-19.

The CDR3 DNA follows: TGCAGTGCTAGTCATGAGGACTATTACAATGAGCAGTTCTTC. Encoded protein: CSASHEDYYNEQFF. V usage is TRBV20-1 and J usage is TRBJ2-1; tentative D call: TRBD2 (6 bases). V was cut by 3 bases and J by 4 bases, with 13 bases left in between. This CDR3 has 14 residues. Germline V gene sequence: CDR1 DFQATT, CDR2 SNEGSKA (reference sequence).

V and J are TRBV19 and TRBJ1-1; 7 positions match TRBD1. Germline values: CDR1 LNHDA, CDR2 SQIVND (reference sequence). The CDR3 covers 18 residues. The V segment lost 5 bases and the J segment 11 bases; nucleotides outside the gene matches: 26. The CDR3: CASSQPPSSGGFQKWAFF. The DNA for the CDR3 is TGTGCCAGTAGTCAGCCCCCGTCCTCAGGGGGTTTTCAGAAGTGGGCTTTCTTT.

The CDR3 protein is CSVVWEHEQYF. Written as DNA, the CDR3 is TGCAGCGTTGTATGGGAGCATGAGCAGTACTTC. V gene TRBV29-1 combines with J gene TRBJ2-7; a possible D gene is TRBD2 (5 bases). Germline V lookup: CDR1 SQVTM, CDR2 ANQGSEA. V gave up 4 bases and J gave up 7 bases, with 11 bases separating them. This CDR3 region has 11 residues.

This chain connects TRBV19 to TRBJ2-7; 8 positions match TRBD1. Germline V gene sequence: CDR1 LNHDA, CDR2 SQIVND (reference sequence). This CDR3 spans 12 amino acids. J lost 7 bases, V lost 5 bases, and 4 bases had no gene match. This CDR3 is CASSAGGGEQYV. DNA for the CDR3: TGTGCCAGTAGTGCAGGGGGCGGTGAGCAGTACGTC.

The chain has TRBV7-8 and TRBJ1-3; D is unresolved. Germline assignment: CDR1 SGHVS and CDR2 FQNEAQ. Deletions cut 0 bases from V and 3 bases from J, with 12 bases between. The CDR3 spans 16 residues. The DNA for the CDR3 is TGTGCCAGCAGCTTAGCAGGAGGGTCTAATGGAAACACCATATATTTT. It is translated as CASSLAGGSNGNTIYF. Full variable domain (rest looked up from reference TRBV7-8 and TRBJ1-3): GAGVSQSPRYKVAKRGQDVALRCDPISGHVSLFWYQQALGQGPEFLTYFQNEAQLDKSGLPSDRFFAERPEGSVSTLKIQRTQQEDSAVYLCASSLAGGSNGNTIYFGEGSWLTVV.

The chain links TRBV7-9 to TRBJ2-5; D ambiguous. The germline V and J ends were trimmed by 3 bases and 1 base, with 6 bases remaining between them. The CDR3 totals 13 residues. Germline assignment: CDR1 SEHNR and CDR2 FQNEAQ (reference sequence). The CDR3 DNA is TGTGCCAGCAGCTTTAACGGCCAAGAGACCCAGTACTTC. Translated, it gives CASSFNGQETQYF.

This sequence joins TRBV9 and TRBJ1-3; D gene unclear. V was pared by 2 bases and J by 7 bases, with 13 bases between. CDR3 length: 14 residues. The germline CDR1 and CDR2 sequences are SGDLS and YYNGEE. This chain's CDR3 is CASSVAPRGNTIYF. Here the CDR3 DNA reads TGTGCCAGCAGCGTGGCCCCCCGAGGGAACACCATATATTTT.

The chain combines TRBV7-3 with TRBJ2-3; weak D call: TRBD1 (5 bases). The length of the CDR3 is 15 residues. Germline V gene sequence: CDR1 SGHTA, CDR2 FQGTGA. The germline V and J ends were trimmed by 2 bases and 5 bases, with 14 bases remaining between them. CDR3 DNA: TGTGCCAGCAGCTTACAGGGTCAGTCCTTAGATACGCAGTATTTT. Translated: CASSLQGQSLDTQYF.

This clone was recorded only once. V usage is TRBV11-3 and J usage is TRBJ2-3; TRBD2 matches at 9 bases. The V gene's germline CDR1 is SGHNT and CDR2 YENEEA. V was pared by 5 bases and J by 6 bases, with 9 bases of the junction left unmatched. The CDR3 is 15 residues long. Written as DNA, the CDR3 is TGTGCCAGCAGCAGACTTGCGGGAGGGCCCGATACGCAGTATTTT. It codes for CASSRLAGGPDTQYF.

V is TRBV6-5 and J is TRBJ1-1; no definite D call. This CDR3 has 13 residues. The V and J ends lost 9 bases and 1 base respectively, with 12 bases between them. The germline V gene encodes CDR1 MNHEY and CDR2 SVGAGI. In nucleotides, the CDR3 is TGTGCCAGTAGAAGGACTCCGAACACTGAAGCTTTCTTT. Protein sequence: CASRRTPNTEAFF.

This clone was observed once. This chain links TRBV5-1 with TRBJ2-3; D might be TRBD1 (6 bases). From germline, CDR1 is SGHRS and CDR2 YFSETQ. The CDR3 loop spans 15 amino acids. V dropped 0 bases and J dropped 2 bases, with 10 bases sitting between them. The CDR3 nucleotides are TGCGCCAGCAGCTTGGCTACAGGGCCCACAGATACGCAGTATTTT. It yields the protein CASSLATGPTDTQYF.

The chain combines TRBV19 with TRBJ2-1; 10 bases line up with TRBD2. There are 16 residues in the CDR3. Germline V gene lookup returns CDR1 LNHDA and CDR2 SQIVND (reference sequence). The J segment lost 0 bases and the V segment lost 6 bases, leaving 5 bases of the junction unmatched. CDR3 DNA sequence: TGTGCCAGTAGGGATTTAGCGGGGGGCTCCTACAATGAGCAGTTCTTC. This sequence encodes CASRDLAGGSYNEQFF.

The chain links TRBV9 to TRBJ1-2, with TRBD1 as a possible D gene (5 bases). Trimming stripped 4 bases from V and 4 bases from J, with 17 bases between. The germline V gene encodes CDR1 SGDLS and CDR2 YYNGEE. The CDR3 runs to 15 residues. The CDR3 loop reads CASSSPGGRPYGYTF. The CDR3 DNA follows: TGTGCCAGCAGCTCTCCGGGGGGGAGGCCCTATGGCTACACCTTC.

The rearrangement joins TRBV4-2 to TRBJ1-4, with 7 bases fitting TRBD1. This CDR3 has 15 residues. The V gene end was trimmed by 4 bases and the J gene end by 8 bases; junction bases not matched to a gene: 10. The V gene's germline CDR1 is LGHNA and CDR2 YNFKEQ. The CDR3 is CASSPGGDPREKLFF. The CDR3 DNA follows: TGTGCCAGCAGCCCAGGGGGAGATCCCCGGGAAAAACTGTTTTTT.

A single count supports this clone. CDR3 nucleotides: TGCAGCGTTATTGTTAGACAGGGGGTATCTGGAAACACCATATATTTT. Amino acid sequence: CSVIVRQGVSGNTIYF. V is TRBV29-1 and J is TRBJ1-3; 9 nucleotides agree with TRBD1. The CDR3 is 16 amino acids. From germline, CDR1 is SQVTM and CDR2 ANQGSEA. J was trimmed by 1 base and V by 5 bases; bases with no gene match: 9.

J is TRBJ1-1 and V is TRBV7-9; D uncertain. CDR3 length: 14 residues. The germline CDR1 and CDR2 sequences are SEHNR and FQNEAQ (reference sequence). The V end lost 5 bases, the J end lost 2 bases, and 12 bases lay between the germline ends. CDR3 sequence (DNA): TGTGCCAGCAGCCCCTGGGCGGGAAACACTGAAGCTTTCTTT. Its translation: CASSPWAGNTEAFF.

In DNA, the CDR3 is TGTGCCAGCAGCTCCGGTTCAGGGGGCAATGAAAAACTGTTTTTT. Translated: CASSSGSGGNEKLFF. The genes are TRBV7-8 and TRBJ1-4; 8 bases line up with TRBD1. With V trimmed by 4 bases and J by 5 bases, 6 bases remained unmatched. CDR3 length: 15 amino acids. Germline CDR1 SGHVS, CDR2 FQNEAQ.

In its sample, this clone was seen once. The chain is built from TRBV29-1 and TRBJ2-4; tentatively, D is TRBD2 (7 bases). The CDR3 loop spans 13 amino acids. Per the germline V gene, CDR1 is SQVTM and CDR2 is ANQGSEA. V was trimmed by 4 bases and J by 7 bases, leaving 14 bases between them. The CDR3 DNA follows: TGCAGCGTTGGGGCGGGGGCCGCTAACATTCAGTACTTC. Its translation is CSVGAGAANIQYF.

This clone is a singleton in its sample. The rearrangement joins TRBV27 to TRBJ2-7, with D possibly matching TRBD2 (5 bases). Trimming removed 4 bases from V and 3 bases from J, with 22 bases in between. The CDR3 runs 17 residues. Per the germline V gene, CDR1 is MNHEY and CDR2 is SMNVEV (reference sequence). This CDR3 reads CASSSLGRAPADYEQYF. CDR3 in DNA: TGTGCCAGCAGTTCCCTCGGGCGGGCGCCCGCGGACTACGAGCAGTACTTC.

V gene TRBV7-8 combines with J gene TRBJ1-5; D is uncertain. The CDR3 is 16 residues long. CDR1 SGHVS and CDR2 FQNEAQ come from the germline V gene. The V end was cut by 1 base, the J end by 2 bases, with 12 bases between. CDR3 nucleotides: TGTGCCAGCAGCTTAGGGGAAGGGAGGCGCAATCAGCCCCAGCATTTT. Its translation is CASSLGEGRRNQPQHF.

This sequence joins TRBV12-3 or TRBV12-4 and TRBJ1-4; D may be TRBD1 (5 bases). The CDR3 length is 13 residues. The V end lost 5 bases, the J end lost 7 bases, and 11 bases lay between the germline ends. CDR3 bases: TGTGCCAGCAGTCACCAGGGTGTTGAAAAACTGTTTTTT. This sequence encodes CASSHQGVEKLFF.

This sequence joins TRBV11-2 and TRBJ2-1; 7 nucleotides line up with TRBD1. Trimming removed 4 bases from V and 5 bases from J; junction bases left unmatched: 11. This CDR3 region has 16 residues. From germline, CDR1 is SGHAT and CDR2 FQNNGV. The CDR3 here is CASSSQRDRRDNEQFF. In DNA form, the CDR3 reads TGTGCCAGCAGCTCCCAGAGGGACAGACGGGACAATGAGCAGTTCTTC.

The chain uses TRBV4-1 and TRBJ1-4; D gene unclear. The V gene lost 1 base and the J gene lost 11 bases, with 14 bases spanning the gap. There are 14 residues in the CDR3. The germline gives CDR1 MGHRA, CDR2 YSYEKL. CDR3 DNA sequence: TGCGCCAGCAGCCAAGTTCGGGTGCCGAGGAAACTGTTTTTT. The encoded protein is CASSQVRVPRKLFF.

In its sample, this clone was seen once. Here the CDR3 reads CASSYLESGGTETQYF. The CDR3 DNA reads TGTGCCAGCAGCTACCTTGAGAGCGGGGGAACGGAGACCCAGTACTTC. V and J are TRBV7-6 and TRBJ2-5; 8 positions agree with TRBD2. Germline lookup yields CDR1 SGHVS and CDR2 FNYEAQ. CDR3 size: 16 residues. The trim removed 4 bases at V and 5 bases at J, leaving 12 bases unmatched.

In this sample, this clone turned up once. The chain uses TRBV5-4 and TRBJ2-3, with TRBD2 matching 15 bases. V dropped 4 bases and J dropped 7; count of bases not matched to a gene: 7. The CDR3 length is 16 residues. Per germline, CDR1 SGHNT and CDR2 YYREEE (reference sequence). Here the CDR3 reads CASSTRTSGGANTQYF. Here the CDR3 DNA reads TGTGCCAGCAGCACTAGGACTAGCGGGGGGGCGAATACGCAGTATTTT.

The chain uses TRBV19 and TRBJ1-1; TRBD1 agrees at 10 bases. Germline trimming cut 6 bases from V and 5 bases from J; bases unmatched to any gene: 9. This CDR3 has 15 amino acids. Germline assignment: CDR1 LNHDA and CDR2 SQIVND (reference sequence). CDR3 sequence: CASRGQGEGRTEAFF. The DNA for the CDR3 is TGTGCCAGTAGAGGACAGGGGGAGGGTAGGACTGAAGCTTTCTTT.

V and J are TRBV19 and TRBJ2-1; no definite D call. This CDR3 is 15 amino acids long. The germline gives CDR1 LNHDA, CDR2 SQIVND (reference sequence). The V end lost 1 base, the J end lost 4 bases, and 11 bases lay between the germline ends. The CDR3 DNA is TGTGCCAGTAGTATAGTAACGACATCATACAATGAGCAGTTCTTC. It codes for CASSIVTTSYNEQFF.

The genes are TRBV15 and TRBJ1-2; D call uncertain. Germline CDR1 and CDR2: LNHNV and YYDKDF (reference sequence). Between the trimmed V and J ends, which lost 4 bases and 4 bases, there was a span of 22 bases. The CDR3 is 17 amino acids. This chain's CDR3 is CATSTKMSSGSPYGYTF. The DNA for the CDR3 is TGTGCCACCAGCACAAAAATGAGCTCGGGTTCACCCTATGGCTACACCTTC.

The chain recombines TRBV7-9 with TRBJ2-2; a possible D gene is TRBD2 (6 bases). The germline CDR1 and CDR2 sequences are SEHNR and FQNEAQ (reference sequence). Between the trimmed V and J ends, which lost 5 bases and 1 base, there was a span of 11 bases. This CDR3 has 15 amino acids. As DNA, the CDR3 is TGTGCCAGCAGCCATACTAGCCTGAACACCGGGGAGCTGTTTTTT. Protein sequence: CASSHTSLNTGELFF.

The chain joins TRBV20-1 to TRBJ1-2, with D tentatively TRBD1 (6 bases). The CDR3 runs 11 residues. Trimming removed 2 bases at V and 13 bases at J, with 14 bases between. Germline V gene data show CDR1 as DFQATT and CDR2 as SNEGSKA (reference sequence). The CDR3 DNA sequence: TGCAGTGCTAGAACCGGGACATTATCCACCTTC. This sequence encodes CSARTGTLSTF.

This clone appeared once. V usage is TRBV18 and J usage is TRBJ1-3; D is possibly TRBD1 (5 bases). Germline V lookup: CDR1 KGHSH, CDR2 LQKENI. Trimming cost V 0 bases and J 1 base, with 10 bases left between them. CDR3 length equals 16 residues. CDR3 loop: CASSPPHSGSGNTIYF. DNA for the CDR3: TGTGCCAGCTCACCACCGCACTCAGGGTCTGGAAACACCATATATTTT.

This clone appeared a few times. The J gene is TRBJ1-1, the V gene TRBV2; weak D call: TRBD1 (6 bases). The CDR3 totals 14 residues. Trimming pared 5 bases from V and 4 bases from J, leaving 14 bases between. The germline gives CDR1 SNHLY, CDR2 FYNNEI. CDR3 loop: CASSNTGSSTEAFF. As DNA, the CDR3 is TGTGCCAGCAGTAATACAGGGTCGAGCACTGAAGCTTTCTTT. The whole variable domain, filled in from reference TRBV2 and TRBJ1-1, reads EPEVTQTPSHQVTQMGQEVILRCVPISNHLYFYWYRQILGQKVEFLVSFYNNEISEKSEIFDDQFSVERPDGSNFTLKIRSTKLEDSAMYFCASSNTGSSTEAFFGQGTRLTVV.